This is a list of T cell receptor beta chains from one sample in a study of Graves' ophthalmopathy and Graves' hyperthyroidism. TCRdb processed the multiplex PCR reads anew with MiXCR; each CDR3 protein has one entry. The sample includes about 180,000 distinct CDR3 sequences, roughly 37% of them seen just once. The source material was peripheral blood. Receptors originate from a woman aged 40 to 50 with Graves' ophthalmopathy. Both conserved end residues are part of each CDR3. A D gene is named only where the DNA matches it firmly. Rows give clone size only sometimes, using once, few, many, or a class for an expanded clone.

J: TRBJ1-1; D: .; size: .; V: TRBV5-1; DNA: TGCGCCAGCAGCTCAACCCCAGATAGGACGCATCTGGGCACTGAAGCTTTCTTT; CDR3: CASSSTPDRTHLGTEAFF
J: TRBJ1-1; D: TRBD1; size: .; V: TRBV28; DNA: TGTGCCAGCAGCACCTCGCGACAGGGGGCGGTTGCGACTGAAGCTTTCTTT; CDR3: CASSTSRQGAVATEAFF
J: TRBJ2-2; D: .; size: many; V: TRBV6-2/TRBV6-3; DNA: TGTGCCAGCAGGACAAGGGACACCGGGGAGCTGTTTTTT; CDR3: CASRTRDTGELFF
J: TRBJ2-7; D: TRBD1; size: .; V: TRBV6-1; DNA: TGTGCCAGCATCTTGGGACAGGGGGAGCCCTACGAGCAGTACTTC; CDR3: CASILGQGEPYEQYF
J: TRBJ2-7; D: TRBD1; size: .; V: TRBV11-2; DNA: TGTGCCAGCACCTTGGGACAGGGAGCCTACGAGCAGTACTTC; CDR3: CASTLGQGAYEQYF
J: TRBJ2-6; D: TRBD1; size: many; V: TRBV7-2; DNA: TGTGCCAGCAGCCCACGGGGGGGGACAGGGGGCCGCGGGGCCAACGTCCTGACTTTC; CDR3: CASSPRGGTGGRGANVLTF
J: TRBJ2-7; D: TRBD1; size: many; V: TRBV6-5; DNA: TGTGCCGCAAGGCCTCCACAGGGGAATTTTTACGAGCAGTACTTC; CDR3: CAARPPQGNFYEQYF
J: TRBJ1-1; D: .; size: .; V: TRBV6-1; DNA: TGTGCCAGCAGCCCCGCCAGGGCTCGAAGAACTGAAGCTTTCTTT; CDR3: CASSPARARRTEAFF
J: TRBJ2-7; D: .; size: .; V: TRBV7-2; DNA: TGTGCCAGCAGCTCCGCGGACTACTCCTACGAGCAGTACTTC; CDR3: CASSSADYSYEQYF
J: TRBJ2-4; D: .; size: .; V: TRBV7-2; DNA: TGTGCCAGCAGCCCTCGAGCTAGTTCGGATGTCTTTCAGTACTTC; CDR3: CASSPRASSDVFQYF
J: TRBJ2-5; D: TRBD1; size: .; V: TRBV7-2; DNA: TGTGCCAGCAGCATGACAGGGGGCGTTATTGAGACCCAGTACTTC; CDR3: CASSMTGGVIETQYF
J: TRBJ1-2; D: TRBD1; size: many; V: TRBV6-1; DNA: TGTGCCAGCAGCCCAGGGACAGGGGGCCTGAATGGCTACACCTTC; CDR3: CASSPGTGGLNGYTF
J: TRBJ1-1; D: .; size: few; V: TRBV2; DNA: TGTGCCAGCAGTGACGGGGGGGCACCCGAATATGTTGAAGCTTTCTTT; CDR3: CASSDGGAPEYVEAFF
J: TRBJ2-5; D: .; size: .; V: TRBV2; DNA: TGTGCCAGCAGTGAAGCGCTTCTGGGCGGAGAGACCCAGTACTTC; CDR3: CASSEALLGGETQYF
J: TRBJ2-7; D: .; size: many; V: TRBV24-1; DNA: TGTGCCACCAGTGATTCAGGGGCCGGCCTCTCCTACGAGCAGTACTTC; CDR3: CATSDSGAGLSYEQYF
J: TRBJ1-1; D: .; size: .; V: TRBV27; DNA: TGTGCCAGCAGACCTTCTCAGAACACTGAAGCTTTCTTT; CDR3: CASRPSQNTEAFF
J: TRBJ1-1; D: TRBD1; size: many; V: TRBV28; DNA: TGTGCCAGCAGTTCGGGACAGGGAGTTGGCAACACTGAAGCTTTCTTT; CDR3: CASSSGQGVGNTEAFF